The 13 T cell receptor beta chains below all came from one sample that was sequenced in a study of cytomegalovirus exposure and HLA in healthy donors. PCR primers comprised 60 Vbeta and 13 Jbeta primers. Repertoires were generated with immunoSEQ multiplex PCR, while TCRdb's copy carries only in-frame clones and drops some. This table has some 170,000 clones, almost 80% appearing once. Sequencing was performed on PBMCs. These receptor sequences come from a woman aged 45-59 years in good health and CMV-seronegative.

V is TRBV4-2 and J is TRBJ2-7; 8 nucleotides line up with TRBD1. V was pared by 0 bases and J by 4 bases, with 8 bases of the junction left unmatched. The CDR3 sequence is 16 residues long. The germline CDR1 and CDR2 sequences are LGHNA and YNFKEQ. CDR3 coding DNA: TGTGCCAGCAGCCAAGATCTGGCAGGGGGCCAGTACGAGCAGTACTTC. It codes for CASSQDLAGGQYEQYF.

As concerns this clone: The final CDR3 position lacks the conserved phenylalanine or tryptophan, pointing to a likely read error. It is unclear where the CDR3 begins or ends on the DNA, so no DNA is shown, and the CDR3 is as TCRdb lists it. CDR3: CASASPPGLLYL. The chain uses TRBV28 and TRBJ2-7; TRBD2, the D gene given by the table, was not confirmed from the DNA. Ends included, the CDR3 has 12 residues. Germline V gene sequence: CDR1 MDHEN, CDR2 SYDVKM.

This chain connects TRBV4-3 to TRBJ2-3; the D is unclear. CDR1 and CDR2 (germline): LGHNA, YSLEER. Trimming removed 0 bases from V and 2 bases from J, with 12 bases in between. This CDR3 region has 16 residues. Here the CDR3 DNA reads TGCGCCAGCAGCCAAGACAGGTCTCCAGCCACAGATACGCAGTATTTT. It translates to CASSQDRSPATDTQYF.

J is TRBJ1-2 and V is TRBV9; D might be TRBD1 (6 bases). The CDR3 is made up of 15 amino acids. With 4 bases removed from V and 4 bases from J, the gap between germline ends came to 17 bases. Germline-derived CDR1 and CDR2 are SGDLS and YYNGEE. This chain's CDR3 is CASSFDAGTFYGYTF. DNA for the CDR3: TGTGCCAGCAGCTTTGACGCCGGGACATTCTATGGCTACACCTTC.

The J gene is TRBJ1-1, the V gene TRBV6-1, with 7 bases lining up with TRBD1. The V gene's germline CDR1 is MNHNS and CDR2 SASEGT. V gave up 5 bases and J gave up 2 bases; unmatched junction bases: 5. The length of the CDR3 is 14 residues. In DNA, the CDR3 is TGTGCCAGCAGTCTGGGACAGATTAACACTGAAGCTTTCTTT. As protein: CASSLGQINTEAFF.

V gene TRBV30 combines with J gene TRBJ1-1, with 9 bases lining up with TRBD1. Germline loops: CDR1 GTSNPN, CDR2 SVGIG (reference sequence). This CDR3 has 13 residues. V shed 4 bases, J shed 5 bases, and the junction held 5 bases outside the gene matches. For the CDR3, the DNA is TGTGCCTGGAATGGACAGGGGATTACTGAAGCTTTCTTT. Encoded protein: CAWNGQGITEAFF.

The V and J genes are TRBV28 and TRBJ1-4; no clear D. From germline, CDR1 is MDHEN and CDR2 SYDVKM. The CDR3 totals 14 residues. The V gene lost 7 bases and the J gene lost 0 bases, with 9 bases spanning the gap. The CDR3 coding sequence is TGTGCCAGCATAAGCGGGTCAACTAATGAAAAACTGTTTTTT. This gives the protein CASISGSTNEKLFF.

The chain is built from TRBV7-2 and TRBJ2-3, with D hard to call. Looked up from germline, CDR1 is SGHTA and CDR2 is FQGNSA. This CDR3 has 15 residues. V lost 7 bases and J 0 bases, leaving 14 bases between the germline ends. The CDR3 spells CASISRTSSTDTQYF. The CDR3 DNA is TGTGCCAGCATCTCTAGAACTTCTAGCACAGATACGCAGTATTTT. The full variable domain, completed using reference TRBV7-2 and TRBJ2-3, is GAGVSQSPSNKVTEKGKDVELRCDPISGHTALYWYRQSLGQGLEFLIYFQGNSAPDKSGLPSDRFSAERTGGSVSTLTIQRTQQEDSAVYLCASISRTSSTDTQYFGPGTRLTVL.

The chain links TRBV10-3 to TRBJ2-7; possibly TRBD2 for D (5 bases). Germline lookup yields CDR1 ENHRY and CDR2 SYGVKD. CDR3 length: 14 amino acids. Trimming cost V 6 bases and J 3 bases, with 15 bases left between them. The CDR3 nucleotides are TGTGCCATCAGGAGTACTGGGAGAGACTACGAGCAGTACTTC. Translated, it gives CAIRSTGRDYEQYF.

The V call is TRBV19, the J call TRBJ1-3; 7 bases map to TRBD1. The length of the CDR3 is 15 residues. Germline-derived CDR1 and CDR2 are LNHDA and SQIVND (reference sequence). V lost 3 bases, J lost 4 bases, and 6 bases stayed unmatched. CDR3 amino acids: CASSIGGQLGNTIYF. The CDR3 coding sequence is TGTGCCAGTAGTATCGGGGGACAGCTAGGAAACACCATATATTTT.

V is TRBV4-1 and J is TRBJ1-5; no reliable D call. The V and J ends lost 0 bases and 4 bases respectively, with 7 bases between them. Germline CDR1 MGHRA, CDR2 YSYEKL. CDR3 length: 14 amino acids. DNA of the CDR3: TGCGCCAGCAGCCAAGATAGTGCGAATCAGCCCCAGCATTTT. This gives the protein CASSQDSANQPQHF.

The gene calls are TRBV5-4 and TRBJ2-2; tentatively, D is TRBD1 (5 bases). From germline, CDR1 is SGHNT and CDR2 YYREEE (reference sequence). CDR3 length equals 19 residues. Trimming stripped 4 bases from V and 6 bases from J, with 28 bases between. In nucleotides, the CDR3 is TGTGCCAGCAGCCCCCCCCCAGGGTCCCAAAATTTCAAGTCCGGGGAGCTGTTTTTT. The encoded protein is CASSPPPGSQNFKSGELFF.

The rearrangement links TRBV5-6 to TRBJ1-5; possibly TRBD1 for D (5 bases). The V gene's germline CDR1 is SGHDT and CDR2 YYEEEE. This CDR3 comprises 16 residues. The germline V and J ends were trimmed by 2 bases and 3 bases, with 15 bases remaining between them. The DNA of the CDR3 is TGTGCCAGCAGCTTACGAACAGGATCTCTCAATCAGCCCCAGCATTTT. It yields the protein CASSLRTGSLNQPQHF.